Given below is one TCR beta chain in context. RNA was isolated and reverse transcribed to cDNA, the sequencing template. Only in-frame clones appear in the TCRdb table, and some are missing; sequencing was by immunoSEQ multiplex PCR. The profile covers roughly 75,000 clones, with roughly 61% appearing a single time and around a sixth taken by the ten largest. This sample is part of a study of CD8+ T cells in alopecia areata. The CDR3 is made up of 15 amino acids. Germline trimming cut 6 bases from V and 1 base from J; bases unmatched to any gene: 3. The germline V gene encodes CDR1 MNHEY and CDR2 SVGAGI.

Here the sequenced sample was CD8+ T cells sorted from blood, taken at week 0. The V call is TRBV6-5, the J call TRBJ2-6, with 7 positions matching TRBD1. The sequence came from a human donor with alopecia areata. CDR3 sequence: CASRNRGSGANVLTF. CDR3 coding DNA: TGTGCCAGCAGAAACAGGGGTTCTGGGGCCAACGTCCTGACTTTC.